This T cell receptor (beta chain) came from a study of identical twins (dated by TCRdb to 2015 to 2016). Background on the whole study: The study deep-sequenced TCR alpha and beta repertoires from monozygotic twins, unrelated adults of various ages and cord blood to test whether fetal clonotypes persist. Replicate twin experiments were performed at different times using different library preparation protocols to rule out contamination. Beyond this particular receptor, the publication reports: Out-of-frame TCR alpha sharing in monozygotic twins was systematically underestimated by recombination models, whereas sharing between unrelated individuals was in agreement with the recombination models. Out-of-frame TCR alpha sequences shared between twins showed an excess of low generation-probability sequences compared with coincidental sharing between unrelated individuals. Abundant cord blood beta clonotypes carried fewer insertions; young adult naive repertoires showed a weaker similar trend, while memory repertoires showed none. Excess twin sharing in beta out-of-frame sequences was weaker because fewer shared sequences lowered the signal-to-noise ratio. Zero-insertion analyses could be partly confounded by invariant T cells such as MAIT and iNKT, though diverse VJ usage argued against such confounding for most clonotypes. Because the same donors could not be followed over many years, conclusions were based on cross-sectional statistical analysis.

This clonotype was seen ten or more times. Its recognized antigen is unknown. No qualities accompany the bases; no much larger clone lies one base away. According to the germline V gene, CDR1 reads MNHNS and CDR2 reads SASEGT. The CDR3 goes from the cysteine to the phenylalanine over 12 residues. Only the CDR3 DNA stays, 36 bases, in frame from base 1. V is reduced by 1 base and J by 7 bases, leaving a spacing of 7 bases between them. Only healthy Caucasian donors were included. Three unrelated non-twin adults were also sequenced: a male aged 18 to 30, a male aged 50 to 60 and a female aged 50 to 60. Miltenyi CD45RO+ enrichment and human naive T-cell isolation kits were used to isolate memory (CD45RO+) and naive T cells from PBMC. Preparation of the library involved 5' RACE. Sequencing relied on an Illumina HiSeq 2000. Template switching added a universal primer binding site, and the final cDNA carried a unique molecular identifier that allowed TCR cDNA molecules to be counted accurately. Specific primers in the conserved constant-segment region were used to synthesize first-strand cDNA for the TCR alpha and beta chains. To control for contamination, each cDNA library was double barcoded with a SMART-Mk sample barcode plus Illumina barcodes. Two successive PCR steps introduced TruSeq adapter sequences along with Illumina sample barcodes. Sequencing of the TCR alpha and beta cDNA libraries was done on the Illumina HiSeq platform using custom primers. For the original study's pipeline: Raw reads were processed with MiGEC to extract unique molecular identifiers, and MiXCR was used to determine CDR3 positions. Recombination models were inferred per individual with the repgenHMM and IGoR tools using an EM algorithm. Shared clonotypes were analyzed with the tcR package in R, and sharing was normalized by the product of cloneset sizes. To study raw recombination without the effects of thymic and clonal selection, out-of-frame nonproductive sequences were analyzed. TCRdb handled the public reads itself, with Q25 trimming in fastp and clone calling in MiXCR, and kept productive beta chains. Identical CDR3 proteins give one entry, which carries the most common genes and DNA. The V and J calls and clone size come from TCRdb's table, not from the authors' own analysis. A total of some 710,000 distinct CDR3 sequences appear in this sample, around 6% of them only once. The ten top clones hold about 2% of the sample.

The sequenced sample was naive T cells sorted from blood. The cell subset or site label on this specimen signifies: cells isolated with a human naive T-cell isolation kit. This clonotype originated in a man in his late teens or twenties in good health. The chain was built from TRBV6-1 and TRBJ1-1, with the identity of the D gene unclear. The CDR3 sequence is CASSEGGIEAFF. In nucleotide form, the sequence is TGTGCCAGCAGTGAAGGGGGTATTGAAGCTTTCTTT.